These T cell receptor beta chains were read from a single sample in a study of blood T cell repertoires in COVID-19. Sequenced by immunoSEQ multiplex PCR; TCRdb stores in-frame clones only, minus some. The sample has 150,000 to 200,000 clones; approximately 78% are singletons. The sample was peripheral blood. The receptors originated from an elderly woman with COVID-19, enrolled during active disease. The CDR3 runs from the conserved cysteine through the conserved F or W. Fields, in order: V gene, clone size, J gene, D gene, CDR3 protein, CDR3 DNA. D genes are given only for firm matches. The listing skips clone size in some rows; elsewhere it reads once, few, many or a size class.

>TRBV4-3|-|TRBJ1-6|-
CASSRRVGSGDNSPLHF
TGCGCCAGCAGCCGGAGGGTTGGATCGGGGGATAATTCACCCCTCCACTTT
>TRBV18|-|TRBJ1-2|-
CASSPAAREHFF
TGTGCCAGCTCACCGGCCGCCAGGGAACACTTCTTC
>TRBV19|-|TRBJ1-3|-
CASSMRVLGNTIYF
TGTGCCAGTAGTATGCGGGTCCTTGGAAACACCATATATTTT
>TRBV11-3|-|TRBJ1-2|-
CASSLEGVGGYTF
TGTGCCAGCAGCTTAGAAGGAGTCGGAGGCTACACCTTC
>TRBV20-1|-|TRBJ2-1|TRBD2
CSASLAGGYYNEQFF
TGCAGTGCTAGTCTAGCGGGGGGATATTACAATGAGCAGTTCTTC
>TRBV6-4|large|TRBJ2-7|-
CASSDSRLYEQYF
TGTGCCAGCAGTGACTCGCGCCTCTACGAGCAGTACTTC
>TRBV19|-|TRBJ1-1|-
CASSYMNTEAFF
TGTGCCAGTAGTTACATGAACACTGAAGCTTTCTTT
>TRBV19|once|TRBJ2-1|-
CASSIRAAGSYNEQFF
TGTGCCAGTAGTATCCGGGCAGCGGGCTCCTACAATGAGCAGTTCTTC
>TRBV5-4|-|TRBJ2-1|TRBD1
CASSLVGAGGYYNEQFF
TGTGCCAGCAGCTTGGTGGGTGCAGGGGGTTACTACAATGAGCAGTTCTTC
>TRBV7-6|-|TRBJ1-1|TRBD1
CASSLGSRQGVTEAFF
TGTGCCAGCAGCTTAGGGTCTAGACAGGGAGTGACTGAAGCTTTCTTT
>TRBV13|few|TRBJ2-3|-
CASRDTGSTDTQYF
TGTGCCAGCAGGGATACAGGGTCCACAGATACGCAGTATTTT
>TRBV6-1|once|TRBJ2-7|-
CASSEGLSGAATTYEQYF
TGTGCCAGCAGTGAAGGACTTTCGGGAGCGGCCACAACCTACGAGCAGTACTTC
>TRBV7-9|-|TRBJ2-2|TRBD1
CASSFTGTVGTGELFF
TGTGCCAGCAGCTTTACCGGGACAGTTGGCACCGGGGAGCTGTTTTTT
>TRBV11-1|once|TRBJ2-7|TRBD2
CASGEGTARHFDEQYF
TGTGCCAGCGGGGAGGGGACCGCTAGGCACTTCGACGAGCAGTACTTC
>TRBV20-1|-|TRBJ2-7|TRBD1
CSASSWTGRRHEQYF
TGCAGTGCTAGTAGCTGGACAGGGAGAAGGCACGAGCAGTACTTC
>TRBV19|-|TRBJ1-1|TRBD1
CASSPWTGKATEAFF
TGTGCCAGTAGTCCCTGGACAGGGAAGGCCACTGAAGCTTTCTTT
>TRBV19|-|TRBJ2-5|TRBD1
CATREGAGTQYF
TGTGCCACGCGAGAGGGGGCTGGGACCCAGTACTTC
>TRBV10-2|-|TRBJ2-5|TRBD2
CASSGTSGRTQETQYF
TGCGCCAGCAGTGGGACTAGCGGGAGGACCCAAGAGACCCAGTACTTC
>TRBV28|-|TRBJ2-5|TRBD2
CASSLYMGGELAETQYF
TGTGCCAGCAGTTTATATATGGGAGGGGAGTTAGCGGAGACCCAGTACTTC
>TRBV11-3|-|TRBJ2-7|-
CASSLRKGGADEQYF
TGTGCCAGCAGCTTAAGAAAAGGAGGGGCGGACGAGCAGTACTTC
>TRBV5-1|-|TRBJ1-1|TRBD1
CASSAGTGNTEAFF
TGCGCCAGCAGCGCCGGGACAGGAAACACTGAAGCTTTCTTT
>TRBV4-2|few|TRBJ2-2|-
CASSQETQDSANTGELFF
TGTGCCAGCAGCCAAGAGACCCAAGACAGCGCGAACACCGGGGAGCTGTTTTTT
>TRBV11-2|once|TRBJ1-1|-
CASSPPQVNTEAFF
TGTGCCAGCAGCCCCCCACAGGTGAACACTGAAGCTTTCTTT
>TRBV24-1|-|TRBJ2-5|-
CATSEPHREETQYF
TGTGCCACCAGTGAACCACACCGGGAAGAGACCCAGTACTTC
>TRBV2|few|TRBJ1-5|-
CASSEASGRQPQHF
TGTGCCAGCAGTGAAGCAAGTGGGAGGCAGCCCCAGCATTTT
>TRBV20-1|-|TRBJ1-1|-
CSARSSGAFF
TGCAGTGCTAGAAGTTCAGGCGCTTTCTTT
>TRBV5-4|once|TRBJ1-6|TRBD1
CASSSEPGQDSPLHF
TGTGCCAGCAGCTCCGAACCGGGACAGGATTCACCCCTCCACTTT
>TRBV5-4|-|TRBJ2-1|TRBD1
CASSLGTGGGDEQFF
TGTGCCAGCAGCTTGGGGACAGGGGGTGGGGATGAGCAGTTCTTC
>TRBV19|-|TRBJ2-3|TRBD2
CASSIGTSGGDTQYF
TGTGCCAGTAGTATAGGGACCTCGGGGGGAGATACGCAGTATTTT
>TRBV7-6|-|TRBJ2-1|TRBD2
CASSSSGGADEQFF
TGTGCCAGCTCGTCTAGCGGGGGGGCAGATGAGCAGTTCTTC
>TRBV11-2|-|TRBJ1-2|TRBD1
CASSLAGQPSWGYTF
TGTGCCAGCAGCTTAGCGGGACAGCCCAGCTGGGGCTACACCTTC
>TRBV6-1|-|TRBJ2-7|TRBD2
CASSDPAASGDYEQYF
TGTGCCAGCAGTGATCCTGCGGCTAGCGGGGACTACGAGCAGTACTTC
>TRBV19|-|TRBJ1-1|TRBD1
CASSSGTGLIAFF
TGTGCCAGTAGTAGCGGGACAGGGTTGATTGCTTTCTTT
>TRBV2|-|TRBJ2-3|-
CASNPTRGRDTQYF
TGTGCCAGCAATCCGACTAGAGGTAGAGATACGCAGTATTTT
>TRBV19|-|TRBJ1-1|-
CASGLRGADTEAFF
TGTGCCAGTGGACTACGGGGGGCGGATACTGAAGCTTTCTTT
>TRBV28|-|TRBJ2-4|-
CASSFSPPPNIQYF
TGTGCCAGCAGTTTCAGTCCCCCCCCAAACATTCAGTACTTC
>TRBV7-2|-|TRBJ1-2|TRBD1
CASSAQGAIGYTF
TGTGCCAGCAGCGCCCAGGGGGCAATTGGCTACACCTTC
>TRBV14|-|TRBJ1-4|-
CASSQPGLGEKLFF
TGTGCCAGCAGCCAACCGGGGTTGGGGGAAAAACTGTTTTTT
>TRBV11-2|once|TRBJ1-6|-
CASSFSGKSSPLHF
TGTGCCAGCAGCTTTTCAGGGAAGAGTTCACCCCTCCACTTT
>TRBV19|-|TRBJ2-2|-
CASSTGSATGELFF
TGTGCCAGTAGTACCGGGTCGGCCACCGGGGAGCTGTTTTTT